What follows are 20 T cell receptor beta chains derived from one specimen sequenced in a study of cytomegalovirus exposure and HLA in healthy donors (dated by TCRdb to between 2016 and 2019). Libraries were made using the immunoSEQ multiplex PCR assay. The multiplex PCR relied on a mix of 60 forward primers for TCR Vbeta segments and 13 reverse primers for TCR Jbeta segments. The table comes from immuneACCESS by way of TCRdb, which keeps in-frame sequences with V and J called. Part of the clones is missing from these tables; in studies checked, under half for an unresolved V gene and the rest for unknown reasons. Counted in this sample were roughly 100,000 clones; roughly 77% of them appeared once. Together, the top ten hold about a tenth of the sample. Material: PBMCs. The receptors were sampled from a woman under 30 in good health and CMV-seropositive.

The rearrangement joins TRBV6-5 to TRBJ1-1; D might be TRBD1 (6 bases). The CDR3 length is 13 residues. Germline CDR1 MNHEY, CDR2 SVGAGI. Deletions cut 2 bases from V and 8 bases from J, with 12 bases between. The CDR3 region has the DNA TGTGCCAGCAGTTACGACGGACAGAAAGAAGCTTTCTTT. It is translated as CASSYDGQKEAFF.

This chain links TRBV27 with TRBJ1-1; D is uncertain. The CDR3 is 16 residues long. The V end lost 2 bases, the J end lost 0 bases, and 13 bases lay between the germline ends. CDR1 and CDR2 (germline): MNHEY, SMNVEV (reference sequence). This CDR3 reads CASSLGGSSMNTEAFF. As DNA, the CDR3 is TGTGCCAGCAGTTTAGGAGGCAGCTCCATGAACACTGAAGCTTTCTTT.

The chain couples TRBV7-6 to TRBJ2-7, with D possibly being TRBD2 (6 bases). CDR1 and CDR2 from the germline V gene are SGHVS and FNYEAQ. The CDR3 length is 15 residues. Trimming stripped 3 bases from V and 7 bases from J, with 19 bases between. DNA of the CDR3: TGTGCCAGCAGCTTCGGACTTAGCCCCGCGGGGGAGCAGTACTTC. The encoded protein is CASSFGLSPAGEQYF.

The J gene is TRBJ2-2, the V gene TRBV15, with 8 positions matching TRBD1. The V and J ends lost 2 bases and 1 base, in that order; junction bases with no gene match: 6. The CDR3 consists of 17 residues. CDR1 LNHNV and CDR2 YYDKDF come from the germline V gene (reference sequence). The CDR3 sequence is CATSRIQGARNTGELFF. The CDR3 coding sequence is TGTGCCACCAGCAGAATCCAGGGGGCGCGGAACACCGGGGAGCTGTTTTTT.

The chain has TRBV2 and TRBJ2-3, with D possibly matching TRBD1 (5 bases). Germline-derived CDR1 and CDR2 are SNHLY and FYNNEI. The CDR3 consists of 15 residues. V dropped 5 bases and J dropped 1 base, with 13 bases sitting between them. The CDR3 spells CASSLSDSRTDTQYF. In DNA form, the CDR3 reads TGTGCCAGCAGTCTCTCCGACAGCCGCACAGATACGCAGTATTTT.

This sequence joins TRBV5-1 and TRBJ1-2, with 8 bases that match TRBD1. Germline CDR1 and CDR2: SGHRS and YFSETQ. The CDR3 is 16 amino acids. V lost 0 bases, J lost 3 bases, and 7 bases stayed unmatched. The CDR3 nucleotides read TGCGCCAGCAGCTTGGGACAGGGGATGTGGGACTATGGCTACACCTTC. Protein product: CASSLGQGMWDYGYTF.

The gene calls are TRBV11-2 and TRBJ2-7; possible D gene TRBD2, 7 bases. V dropped 5 bases and J dropped 1 base, with 15 bases sitting between them. The CDR3 has 15 amino acids. Germline lookup yields CDR1 SGHAT and CDR2 FQNNGV. The CDR3 bases are TGTGCCAGCAGCACCGGCGGGGGCGGTTCCTACGAGCAGTACTTC. Residues: CASSTGGGGSYEQYF. Based on the CDR3 plus reference TRBV11-2 and TRBJ2-7, the full variable domain is EAGVAQSPRYKIIEKRQSVAFWCNPISGHATLYWYQQILGQGPKLLIQFQNNGVVDDSQLPKDRFSAERLKGVDSTLKIQPAKLEDSAVYLCASSTGGGGSYEQYFGPGTRLTVT.

This clone was observed a few times. V is TRBV9 and J is TRBJ1-3; no clear D. Between the trimmed V and J ends, which lost 4 bases and 4 bases, there was a span of 18 bases. Germline loops: CDR1 SGDLS, CDR2 YYNGEE. This CDR3 has 16 residues. CDR3 bases: TGTGCCAGCAGCCCAGAGGGAGGCGTATCGGGAAACACCATATATTTT. Translated, it gives CASSPEGGVSGNTIYF. Using reference TRBV9 and TRBJ1-3 for the parts outside the CDR3, the full variable domain is DSGVTQTPKHLITATGQRVTLRCSPRSGDLSVYWYQQSLDQGLQFLIQYYNGEERAKGNILERFSAQQFPDLHSELNLSSLELGDSALYFCASSPEGGVSGNTIYFGEGSWLTVV.

The rearrangement links TRBV29-1 to TRBJ2-5, with 12 positions matching TRBD2. V lost 0 bases and J lost 4; bases outside the gene matches: 9. Germline V gene data show CDR1 as SQVTM and CDR2 as ANQGSEA. The CDR3 has 17 residues. The CDR3 here is CSVEDLASGRASETQYF. CDR3 nucleotide sequence: TGCAGCGTTGAAGATCTGGCTAGCGGGAGGGCCTCAGAGACCCAGTACTTC.

CDR3 protein: CASSLLVGKSYEQYF. DNA of the CDR3: TGTGCCAGCAGCTTACTGGTCGGGAAGTCCTACGAGCAGTACTTC. The rearrangement uses TRBV7-2 and TRBJ2-7, with TRBD2 as a possible D gene (5 bases). The CDR3 length is 15 residues. The germline gives CDR1 SGHTA, CDR2 FQGNSA. V lost 2 bases and J 1 base, leaving 12 bases between the germline ends.

V and J are TRBV27 and TRBJ1-1, with D unclear. CDR1 and CDR2 (germline): MNHEY, SMNVEV (reference sequence). This CDR3 contains 13 residues. Trimming took 7 bases from V and 0 from J, leaving 9 bases between them. CDR3 region: CASNNYMNTEAFF. DNA of the CDR3: TGTGCCAGCAACAACTACATGAACACTGAAGCTTTCTTT.

This clone was counted once. V and J are TRBV15 and TRBJ1-1, with TRBD1 matching 10 bases. The trim removed 8 bases at V and 3 bases at J, leaving 9 bases unmatched. The CDR3 covers 15 residues. Germline V lookup: CDR1 LNHNV, CDR2 YYDKDF (reference sequence). DNA of the CDR3: TGTGCCACCCGTGGGGGACAGGGGTGGGACACTGAAGCTTTCTTT. It encodes CATRGGQGWDTEAFF.

V gene TRBV6-6 combines with J gene TRBJ1-1; 8 bases are a match to TRBD1. Germline loops: CDR1 MNHNY, CDR2 SVGAGI (reference sequence). This CDR3 is 14 amino acids long. With 6 bases clipped from V and 5 bases from J, the junction kept 8 bases outside the gene matches. CDR3 residues: CASRVAQGGTEAFF. The CDR3 bases are TGTGCCAGCAGAGTCGCACAGGGGGGAACTGAAGCTTTCTTT.

The rearrangement links TRBV4-2 to TRBJ2-3; 9 positions match TRBD2. The ends lost 0 bases at V and 2 bases at J; junction bases unmatched: 3. The CDR3 sequence is 16 residues long. CDR1 and CDR2 (germline): LGHNA, YNFKEQ. As DNA, the CDR3 is TGTGCCAGCAGCCAAGAAGAGCGGGGGGACACAGATACGCAGTATTTT. This codes for CASSQEERGDTDTQYF.

V and J are TRBV5-1 and TRBJ2-7; a possible D gene is TRBD1 (5 bases). From germline, CDR1 is SGHRS and CDR2 YFSETQ. Trimming pared 4 bases from V and 2 bases from J, leaving 13 bases between. The CDR3 sequence is 14 residues long. The CDR3 coding sequence is TGCGCCAGCAGCCCCCTGACAGACACCTACGAGCAGTACTTC. It is translated as CASSPLTDTYEQYF.

The V gene is TRBV10-3, the J gene TRBJ2-1, with TRBD2 matching over 12 bases. Trimming took 6 bases from V and 4 from J; bases not matched to a gene: 4. CDR1 is ENHRY, CDR2 SYGVKD, per germline. The CDR3 is made up of 15 amino acids. The CDR3 region has the DNA TGTGCCATCAGCCACGGGACTAGCGGGTACAATGAGCAGTTCTTC. It yields the protein CAISHGTSGYNEQFF.

The rearrangement joins TRBV9 to TRBJ2-7; 7 nucleotides agree with TRBD1. The CDR3 extends over 14 amino acids. Per germline, CDR1 SGDLS and CDR2 YYNGEE. V was pared by 3 bases and J by 6 bases, with 9 bases of the junction left unmatched. Written as DNA, the CDR3 is TGTGCCAGCAGCGCTTTACAGGGGTCGGGCGAGCAGTACTTC. This codes for CASSALQGSGEQYF. Full variable domain (rest looked up from reference TRBV9 and TRBJ2-7): DSGVTQTPKHLITATGQRVTLRCSPRSGDLSVYWYQQSLDQGLQFLIQYYNGEERAKGNILERFSAQQFPDLHSELNLSSLELGDSALYFCASSALQGSGEQYFGPGTRLTVT.

Only a few counts were recorded for this clone. The chain uses TRBV6-1 and TRBJ1-2; 10 bases agree with TRBD1. Looked up from germline, CDR1 is MNHNS and CDR2 is SASEGT. The CDR3 length is 13 residues. J lost 7 bases, V lost 7 bases, and 6 bases had no gene match. The CDR3 region is CASNRQGAFGYTF. As DNA, the CDR3 is TGTGCCAGCAACCGACAGGGGGCTTTTGGCTACACCTTC.

The rearrangement joins TRBV19 to TRBJ2-7, with 14 bases aligning to TRBD2. Per the germline V gene, CDR1 is LNHDA and CDR2 is SQIVND (reference sequence). This CDR3 region has 21 residues. V shed 5 bases and J 5 bases; nucleotides not matched to a gene: 23. The DNA of the CDR3 is TGTGCCAGTAGTGGAAGTTCCGTTGGTAGACTAGCGGGAGGGCCGATAGACGAGCAGTACTTC. Protein sequence: CASSGSSVGRLAGGPIDEQYF.

There are a few counts of this clone. The chain's CDR3 is CASSQDIAGDGSYEQYF. CDR3 DNA: TGCGCCAGCAGCCAAGATATAGCGGGGGACGGCTCCTACGAGCAGTACTTC. The chain joins TRBV4-1 to TRBJ2-7; 9 nucleotides align to TRBD2. After removal of 0 bases from V and 0 bases from J, the junction contained 6 bases not matched to a gene. Looked up from germline, CDR1 is MGHRA and CDR2 is YSYEKL. This CDR3 is 17 amino acids long.